The next 3 T cell receptor beta chains were all read from a single sample in a study. Via MiXCR, TCRdb re-called the RT-PCR reads, giving one row per CDR3 protein. The repertoire includes about 680,000 distinct CDR3 sequences, 11% to 15% of them detected once, and just over 3.5% sits in the top ten. Sequenced input: memory CD4+ T cells from blood. The receptor source for this set is a female donor in good health, serving as a healthy control.

The rearrangement uses TRBV29-1 and TRBJ2-3; no firm D call. Germline V gives CDR1 SQVTM, CDR2 ANQGSEA. The CDR3 sequence is 12 residues long. V shed 5 bases and J shed 2 bases, with 8 bases lying between them. CDR3 loop: CSVLWVTDTQYF. As DNA, the CDR3 is TGCAGCGTTCTCTGGGTCACAGATACGCAGTATTTT.

V gene TRBV4-2 combines with J gene TRBJ1-2; D is possibly TRBD1 (5 bases). Germline CDR1 reads LGHNA; CDR2 reads YNFKEQ. CDR3 length: 14 residues. V lost 4 bases, J lost 4 bases, and 13 bases lay in between. The CDR3 reads CASSPTADGYGYTF. CDR3 in DNA: TGTGCCAGCAGCCCGACAGCTGATGGCTATGGCTACACCTTC.

The chain has TRBV3-1 and TRBJ1-1; 10 positions match TRBD1. Germline-derived CDR1 and CDR2 are LGHDT and YNNKEL (reference sequence). Unmatched junction bases numbered 11, after V lost 2 bases and J lost 8 bases. The CDR3 is made up of 16 amino acids. CDR3 amino acids: CASSQSGDRGLREAFF. The CDR3 DNA sequence: TGTGCCAGCAGCCAAAGCGGAGACAGGGGGCTGAGGGAAGCTTTCTTT.